Below, 27 T cell receptor beta chains from the same sample are listed, as sequenced in a study of cytomegalovirus exposure and HLA in healthy donors. Use of 60 Vbeta and 13 Jbeta primers characterized the PCR. Libraries were prepared by immunoSEQ multiplex PCR; TCRdb keeps only in-frame clonotypes and omits some of them. The data hold over 150,000 clones, with roughly 87% observed a single time. Sequencing was performed on PBMCs. The source of these receptors is a girl aged 5-17 years in good health and CMV-seropositive.

The DNA for the CDR3 is TGCAGCGCTGACGGGACAGGGCAACAAGAGACCCAGTACTTC. Protein sequence: CSADGTGQQETQYF. V and J are TRBV29-1 and TRBJ2-5; 9 bases agree with TRBD1. Germline V lookup: CDR1 SQVTM, CDR2 ANQGSEA. The CDR3 is 14 residues long. The trim removed 7 bases at V and 2 bases at J, leaving 8 bases unmatched.

The chain is built from TRBV14 and TRBJ2-1; TRBD2 agrees at 7 bases. This CDR3 spans 17 amino acids. Germline V CDR1 and CDR2: SGHDN, FVKESK. V trimming: 3 bases; J trimming: 1 base; junction bases outside the gene matches: 9. CDR3 DNA sequence: TGTGCCAGCAGCCATATTCGCGGGAGTCGGTCCTACAATGAGCAGTTCTTC. It specifies CASSHIRGSRSYNEQFF.

The chain links TRBV9 to TRBJ2-3; no clear D gene. V was shortened by 3 bases and J by 1 base, with 6 bases between the two germline ends. The CDR3 contains 13 residues. Germline values: CDR1 SGDLS, CDR2 YYNGEE. The CDR3 region is CASSESRTDTQYF. CDR3 DNA sequence: TGTGCCAGCAGCGAATCTCGCACAGATACGCAGTATTTT.

This chain joins TRBV4-1 and TRBJ2-7; 12 bases fit TRBD1. This CDR3 region has 19 residues. The V gene end was trimmed by 2 bases and the J gene end by 1 base; junction bases not matched to a gene: 12. Germline lookup yields CDR1 MGHRA and CDR2 YSYEKL. The CDR3 DNA follows: TGCGCCAGCAGCCAAAGCCCAGGGACAGGGGGCCCCTCATCCTACGAGCAGTACTTC. This encodes CASSQSPGTGGPSSYEQYF.

The chain employs TRBV2 and TRBJ1-3, with a possible D match to TRBD1 (5 bases). CDR3 length: 14 residues. V was cut by 3 bases and J by 6 bases, with 12 bases left in between. Germline V lookup: CDR1 SNHLY, CDR2 FYNNEI. CDR3 amino acids: CASSEGRGENTIYF. CDR3 DNA: TGTGCCAGCAGTGAGGGGAGGGGCGAAAACACCATATATTTT. The whole variable domain, filled in from reference TRBV2 and TRBJ1-3, reads EPEVTQTPSHQVTQMGQEVILRCVPISNHLYFYWYRQILGQKVEFLVSFYNNEISEKSEIFDDQFSVERPDGSNFTLKIRSTKLEDSAMYFCASSEGRGENTIYFGEGSWLTVV.

The rearrangement joins TRBV19 to TRBJ1-5; maybe TRBD1 (6 bases). The germline V gene encodes CDR1 LNHDA and CDR2 SQIVND (reference sequence). The ends were cut back, 3 bases at V and 6 bases at J, with 12 bases in the middle. The CDR3 extends over 14 amino acids. The CDR3 is CASSITGRGQPQHF. The CDR3, as DNA: TGTGCCAGTAGTATTACAGGGAGGGGTCAGCCCCAGCATTTT.

The gene calls are TRBV5-1 and TRBJ1-1; weak D call: TRBD1 (5 bases). V lost 4 bases to trimming and J lost 4 bases, with 11 bases between them. This CDR3 has 13 residues. CDR1 and CDR2 (germline): SGHRS, YFSETQ. The CDR3 spells CASSPGGGTEAFF. The DNA of the CDR3 is TGCGCCAGCAGCCCGGGGGGGGGCACTGAAGCTTTCTTT.

This chain connects TRBV10-1 to TRBJ2-7, with D perhaps matching TRBD1 (6 bases). CDR3 length: 13 residues. V lost 4 bases and J lost 6, with 13 bases in between. Germline values: CDR1 WNHNN, CDR2 SYGVQD (reference sequence). CDR3 region: CASSAYRAAEQYF. Here the CDR3 DNA reads TGCGCCAGCAGTGCGTACAGGGCAGCCGAGCAGTACTTC.

V and J are TRBV28 and TRBJ2-7; TRBD2 agrees at 8 bases. The germline CDR1 and CDR2 sequences are MDHEN and SYDVKM. V trimming: 2 bases; J trimming: 3 bases; junction bases outside the gene matches: 12. The CDR3 length is 17 residues. CDR3 DNA sequence: TGTGCCAGCAGTTTACCAACTAGAGGTGCGGGAGGCTACGAGCAGTACTTC. Amino acid sequence: CASSLPTRGAGGYEQYF.

CDR3 DNA sequence: TGTGCCAGCAGCCAAGGGGACAGATACATGAACACTGAAGCTTTCTTT. Translating it yields CASSQGDRYMNTEAFF. The genes are TRBV14 and TRBJ1-1, with 7 bases identical to TRBD1. With V trimmed by 1 base and J by 0 bases, 5 bases remained unmatched. This CDR3 has 16 amino acids. Germline V gene data show CDR1 as SGHDN and CDR2 as FVKESK.

The chain uses TRBV7-8 and TRBJ2-7; no reliable D call. Trimming shortened V by 4 bases and J by 0 bases, and 13 bases separated the two germline ends. CDR1 is SGHVS and CDR2 is FQNEAQ in the germline V gene. This CDR3 has 15 amino acids. The CDR3 region is CASSSDSAVSYEQYF. The DNA of the CDR3 is TGTGCCAGCAGCTCAGACTCCGCGGTCTCCTACGAGCAGTACTTC.

The genes are TRBV4-1 and TRBJ2-7; 8 nucleotides match TRBD1. Germline CDR1 and CDR2: MGHRA and YSYEKL. V shed 4 bases and J 4 bases; nucleotides not matched to a gene: 9. The CDR3 runs to 15 residues. CDR3 protein: CASSRDDRGLYEQYF. DNA for the CDR3: TGCGCCAGCAGCCGGGACGACAGGGGCCTTTACGAGCAGTACTTC.

V and J are TRBV30 and TRBJ2-6, with TRBD1 identical over 8 bases. V was clipped by 8 bases and J by 2 bases; unmatched bases: 5. CDR3 length: 14 residues. Per germline, CDR1 GTSNPN and CDR2 SVGIG (reference sequence). DNA of the CDR3: TGTGCCGGACAGGGACTCACTGGGGCCAACGTCCTGACTTTC. Its translation: CAGQGLTGANVLTF.

The chain uses TRBV2 and TRBJ2-4, with 7 positions matching TRBD1. CDR3 size: 13 residues. CDR1 and CDR2 (germline): SNHLY, FYNNEI. V gave up 6 bases and J gave up 3 bases; unmatched junction bases: 2. Here the CDR3 DNA reads TGTGCCAGCAGGGCAGGGGGCAAAAACATTCAGTACTTC. Protein product: CASRAGGKNIQYF. Together with reference TRBV2 and TRBJ2-4, the CDR3 gives the full variable domain: EPEVTQTPSHQVTQMGQEVILRCVPISNHLYFYWYRQILGQKVEFLVSFYNNEISEKSEIFDDQFSVERPDGSNFTLKIRSTKLEDSAMYFCASRAGGKNIQYFGAGTRLSVL.

This chain uses TRBV5-1 with TRBJ2-7, with TRBD2 identical over 16 bases. Germline CDR1 is SGHRS and CDR2 is YFSETQ. Germline trimming cut 4 bases from V and 6 bases from J; bases unmatched to any gene: 7. There are 16 residues in the CDR3. The CDR3 protein is CASSPGTSGRAREQYF. CDR3 coding DNA: TGCGCCAGCAGCCCCGGGACTAGCGGGAGGGCCCGCGAGCAGTACTTC. The full variable domain, rest sourced from reference TRBV5-1 and TRBJ2-7, is KAGVTQTPRYLIKTRGQQVTLSCSPISGHRSVSWYQQTPGQGLQFLFEYFSETQRNKGNFPGRFSGRQFSNSRSEMNVSTLELGDSALYLCASSPGTSGRAREQYFGPGTRLTVT.

The chain couples TRBV27 to TRBJ2-3; 14 bases agree with TRBD2. This CDR3 comprises 15 residues. J was trimmed by 8 bases and V by 6 bases; bases with no gene match: 7. Germline CDR1 and CDR2: MNHEY and SMNVEV (reference sequence). The CDR3 DNA follows: TGTGCCAGCAGCCAGGGACTAGCGGGAGAACGTACGCAGTATTTT. Amino acid sequence: CASSQGLAGERTQYF.

The chain carries TRBV5-1 and TRBJ1-1; perhaps TRBD1 as D (5 bases). The V gene lost 1 base and the J gene lost 7 bases, with 20 bases spanning the gap. CDR1 is SGHRS, CDR2 YFSETQ, per germline. This CDR3 region has 16 residues. The CDR3 DNA reads as TGCGCCAGCAGCTTGACAGGTGGCGGGGTCCGGGGTGAAGCTTTCTTT. It encodes CASSLTGGGVRGEAFF. Filled out from reference TRBV5-1 and TRBJ1-1, the complete variable domain reads KAGVTQTPRYLIKTRGQQVTLSCSPISGHRSVSWYQQTPGQGLQFLFEYFSETQRNKGNFPGRFSGRQFSNSRSEMNVSTLELGDSALYLCASSLTGGGVRGEAFFGQGTRLTVV.

The rearrangement uses TRBV5-4 and TRBJ1-1, with 9 positions matching TRBD1. Germline CDR1 reads SGHNT; CDR2 reads YYREEE (reference sequence). The CDR3 spans 14 residues. V dropped 5 bases and J dropped 1; count of bases not matched to a gene: 3. The CDR3 nucleotides read TGTGCCAGCAGAAAACAGGGGGCGAACACTGAAGCTTTCTTT. Encoded protein: CASRKQGANTEAFF.

This clone was seen only once. This chain uses TRBV18 with TRBJ2-1; D is unclear. The CDR3 spans 15 residues. Germline V CDR1 and CDR2: KGHSH, LQKENI. V was pared by 3 bases and J by 5 bases, with 14 bases between. The CDR3 here is CASSPRGAPNNEQFF. CDR3 nucleotides: TGTGCCAGCTCACCCCGCGGAGCCCCTAACAATGAGCAGTTCTTC.

J is TRBJ1-1 and V is TRBV7-8, with 8 bases lining up with TRBD1. Germline CDR1 is SGHVS and CDR2 is FQNEAQ. V lost 7 bases and J lost 6; bases outside the gene matches: 10. The CDR3 runs to 14 residues. The CDR3 DNA reads TGTGCCAGCACCGTAGGACAGGGTTCTCCTGAAGCTTTCTTT. Translation gives CASTVGQGSPEAFF. The whole variable domain, remainder taken from reference TRBV7-8 and TRBJ1-1, is GAGVSQSPRYKVAKRGQDVALRCDPISGHVSLFWYQQALGQGPEFLTYFQNEAQLDKSGLPSDRFFAERPEGSVSTLKIQRTQQEDSAVYLCASTVGQGSPEAFFGQGTRLTVV.

The rearrangement links TRBV19 to TRBJ1-2, with TRBD1 identical over 10 bases. Trimming removed 4 bases from V and 6 bases from J; junction bases left unmatched: 11. The CDR3 has 16 amino acids. Germline V gives CDR1 LNHDA, CDR2 SQIVND (reference sequence). For the CDR3, the DNA is TGTGCCAGTAGTACTCGAAAAACCGGGACAGGGGATGGCTACACCTTC. Protein sequence: CASSTRKTGTGDGYTF. The full variable domain, rest sourced from reference TRBV19 and TRBJ1-2, is DGGITQSPKYLFRKEGQNVTLSCEQNLNHDAMYWYRQDPGQGLRLIYYSQIVNDFQKGDIAEGYSVSREKKESFPLTVTSAQKNPTAFYLCASSTRKTGTGDGYTFGSGTRLTVV.

The CDR3 here is CASSADRYTDTQYF. As DNA, the CDR3 is TGTGCCAGCAGCGCAGACAGATACACAGATACGCAGTATTTT. The chain carries TRBV7-2 and TRBJ2-3; D may be TRBD1 (5 bases). Germline V gene data show CDR1 as SGHTA and CDR2 as FQGNSA. The CDR3 totals 14 residues. Trimming shortened V by 5 bases and J by 2 bases, and 11 bases separated the two germline ends.

The chain carries TRBV6-4 and TRBJ2-7, with TRBD2 matching over 9 bases. The V and J ends lost 3 bases and 2 bases, in that order; junction bases with no gene match: 5. This CDR3 has 15 residues. Germline assignment: CDR1 MRHNA and CDR2 SNTAGT. CDR3 DNA: TGTGCCAGCAGTGAGGTAGCGGGGGTTCCCTACGAGCAGTACTTC. Translating gives CASSEVAGVPYEQYF.

This rearrangement joins TRBV13 to TRBJ2-3; a weak D match, TRBD1 (6 bases). This CDR3 has 15 residues. CDR1 is PRHDT and CDR2 is FYEKMQ in the germline V gene (reference sequence). Trimming removed 2 bases from V and 4 bases from J, with 13 bases in between. CDR3 sequence reads: CASSLSGALPDTQYF. CDR3 DNA sequence: TGTGCCAGCAGCTTATCAGGGGCCCTCCCAGATACGCAGTATTTT.

The chain employs TRBV9 and TRBJ1-4, with TRBD1 matching 10 bases. CDR1 and CDR2 (germline): SGDLS, YYNGEE. Unmatched junction bases numbered 21, after V lost 4 bases and J lost 6 bases. This CDR3 contains 20 residues. This CDR3 is CASSKSFGTGVLGLDEKLFF. For the CDR3, the DNA is TGTGCCAGCAGCAAAAGCTTTGGGACAGGGGTACTTGGGTTGGATGAAAAACTGTTTTTT.

The rearrangement links TRBV2 to TRBJ1-2; no firm D call. V was pared by 1 base and J by 8 bases, with 5 bases between. Germline V gene data show CDR1 as SNHLY and CDR2 as FYNNEI. This CDR3 is 11 amino acids long. The CDR3 nucleotides are TGTGCCAGCAGTGAAGGCGGGGGCTACACCTTC. As protein: CASSEGGGYTF. Using reference TRBV2 and TRBJ1-2 for the parts outside the CDR3, the full variable domain is EPEVTQTPSHQVTQMGQEVILRCVPISNHLYFYWYRQILGQKVEFLVSFYNNEISEKSEIFDDQFSVERPDGSNFTLKIRSTKLEDSAMYFCASSEGGGYTFGSGTRLTVV.

The rearrangement uses TRBV10-3 and TRBJ2-7; 7 positions match TRBD2. This CDR3 is 16 amino acids long. J gave up 0 bases and V 4 bases, and 9 bases lay outside the gene matches. Germline V lookup: CDR1 ENHRY, CDR2 SYGVKD. The CDR3 reads CAISGGGRRSSYEQYF. Written as DNA, the CDR3 is TGTGCCATCAGTGGGGGGGGGAGGCGAAGCTCCTACGAGCAGTACTTC.